Listed below are T cell receptor beta chains from one sample, sequenced in a study of OX40 agonist ivuxolimab in advanced cancers. Sequencing was performed with immunoSEQ multiplex PCR; in TCRdb, only in-frame clones are kept and a portion is missing. There are over 85,000 clones in the sample; 87% occur only once, and 0.4% to 0.65% lies in the top ten. Sequenced here: CD4+ or CD8+ T cells sorted from blood, sampled in a trial of the OX40 agonist ivuxolimab. Receptors were obtained from an adult with an advanced solid tumor such as melanoma, head and neck, liver or kidney cancer. CDR3s include the opening cysteine and the closing phenylalanine or tryptophan. The D gene is left open where the match is weak. Where a row states a size, it is once, few, many or the class of an expanded clone; other rows omit it.

clone_size	v_call	d_call	j_call	cdr3_nt	cdr3_aa
.	TRBV6-1	.	TRBJ2-5	TGTGCCAGCAGTCCGAGGGGGAAAGGGACCCAGTACTTC	CASSPRGKGTQYF
few	TRBV9	.	TRBJ1-1	TGTGCCAGCAGCGCCGAGCCCAACCAAGCTTTCTTT	CASSAEPNQAFF
.	TRBV15	.	TRBJ2-1	TGTGCCACCAGCAGGCCGAAGGCGGGGAGTTACAATGAGCAGTTCTTC	CATSRPKAGSYNEQFF
.	TRBV9	.	TRBJ1-1	TGTGCCAGCAGCCCCCTTATGGGGAACACTGAAGCTTTCTTT	CASSPLMGNTEAFF
.	TRBV7-6	TRBD1	TRBJ1-5	TGTGCCAGCAGCTTGGGGACTCAACCTGCAGGGGGTCAGCCCCAGCATTTT	CASSLGTQPAGGQPQHF
.	TRBV4-1	.	TRBJ2-2	TGCGCCAGCAGCCAAGAACGGAACCCGAACACCGGGGAGCTGTTTTTT	CASSQERNPNTGELFF
.	TRBV4-3	.	TRBJ2-2	TGCGCCAGCAGCCGGGACTCCAATCTGGGCGGGGAGCTGTTTTTT	CASSRDSNLGGELFF
.	TRBV7-9	.	TRBJ1-1	TGTGCCAGCAGCCTAATCTTGGCAGGGTGGATGTCTTTCTTT	CASSLILAGWMSFF
.	TRBV2	.	TRBJ1-5	TGTGCCAGCAAGTGGGCAGGGAATCAGCCCCAGCATTTT	CASKWAGNQPQHF
.	TRBV25-1	.	TRBJ1-3	TGTGCCAGCAGTGAATGGGGGGGGTCTGGAAACACCATATATTTT	CASSEWGGSGNTIYF
.	TRBV5-5	TRBD1	TRBJ1-1	TGTGCCAGCAGACTTGGACAGGGGAGTTTTAATGAAGCTTTCTTT	CASRLGQGSFNEAFF